This TCR beta chain was documented in a study of blood T cell repertoires in COVID-19 (dated by TCRdb to the early 2020s). Regarding the study in general: Samples covering the acute and convalescent phases of COVID-19 were provided by collaborators in the United States, Italy and Spain. The prospective study material was composed of cDNA or gDNA derived from T cells, B-cell-depleted T cells, or PBMCs. Deeply sampled blood TCRbeta repertoires from subjects exposed to, actively infected with, or recovered from COVID-19 were included in the dataset. The repertoires were released in a freely available public database intended as a resource for research on the immune response to SARS-CoV-2. Samples were obtained from the ongoing ImmuneRACE study (first 160 participants) and from some 1,300 subjects provided by 6 global collaborators. Nearly every sample came with metadata listing a de-identified subject ID, COVID-19 status, age in years and sex. Where available, HLA class I and class II types were obtained from metadata supplied by the sample provider rather than from assay-based typing. The study at large found these results: The quantity of clinical and demographic metadata differed by source and by participant and was supplied without curation.

Note on this clone: The clone's antigen remains unknown. The record has no base qualities; no much larger clone is one base away.

The CDR3 spans 14 residues, from the cysteine through the phenylalanine. CDR3 DNA only is kept here, 42 bases in frame from base 1. The germline V gene supplies CDR1 SGDLS and CDR2 YYNGEE. Trimming costs V 3 bases and J 0 bases, and their ends lie 10 bases apart. The immunoSEQ Assay, a bias-controlled multiplex PCR, was used to amplify TCRbeta CDR3 regions from genomic DNA. Under the source paper's analysis protocol: The number of nucleated cells in each sample was estimated from the amplification of reference gene primers within the assay. To quantify the absolute abundance of each unique TCRbeta CDR3 rearrangement, sequence reads were collapsed and filtered. Productive Simpson clonality was computed per sample as the square root of Simpson's diversity index over productive rearrangements. Here the immuneACCESS table is served through TCRdb, limited to in-frame sequences with V and J called. Missing clones are a known gap in these copies; in checked studies unresolved V genes cover under half, and the rest lacks a known reason. V and J calls and clone size follow that table, whereas D and trimming were derived from the DNA. The sample includes 250,000 to 350,000 clones, with 80% to 90% observed a single time. Together, the top ten hold 3.5% to 4.5% of the sample.

Participants in the prospective study were enrolled through a virtual design, were aged about 18 to 90 years, and lived in 24 United States geographic areas. In the prospective study, cohorts were assigned on the basis of participant-reported clinical history obtained from a screening survey and a study questionnaire. ImmuneRACE Cohort 3 recovered participants were defined by two consecutive negative NP/OP PCR tests, healthcare professional clearance, or symptom resolution. Each participant in the prospective study had whole blood, serum and a nasopharyngeal or oropharyngeal swab collected by mobile phlebotomists. Prospective study participants could optionally give additional blood draws and questionnaires over a 2-month period. Before DNA extraction, blood samples from the prospective study were shipped at room temperature or frozen.

The sequence joins TRBV9 to TRBJ2-7; TRBD1 is a weak D gene call, 5 bases matching. The specimen sequenced was PBMCs or T cells enriched from blood (not recorded which). This receptor was identified in a woman in her 30s who had recovered from COVID-19. The CDR3 loop reads CASSEQGPSYEQYF. The DNA reads as follows: TGTGCCAGCAGCGAGCAGGGTCCCTCCTACGAGCAGTACTTC.